This entry lists 23 T cell receptor beta chains sequenced from one sample in a study of blood T cell repertoires in COVID-19. The repertoire was sequenced with immunoSEQ multiplex PCR; TCRdb's copy has only in-frame clones and lacks some. Of about 140,000 clones listed, approximately 89% were seen once; the top ten hold around a quarter. The specimen was peripheral blood. These receptors were obtained from a human donor in a cohort sampled during active COVID-19.

The CDR3 coding sequence is TGTGCCAGTAGTATAGGCCCAGGGTTAAACTATGGCTACACCTTC. It codes for CASSIGPGLNYGYTF. This sequence joins TRBV19 and TRBJ1-2; D perhaps matches TRBD1 (5 bases). V was shortened by 1 base and J by 2 bases, with 11 bases between the two germline ends. Germline V gives CDR1 LNHDA, CDR2 SQIVND (reference sequence). The CDR3 is made up of 15 amino acids.

The V and J genes are TRBV7-6 and TRBJ2-5, with D uncertain. This CDR3 has 16 residues. Trimming shortened V by 3 bases and J by 2 bases, and 16 bases separated the two germline ends. Germline V gives CDR1 SGHVS, CDR2 FNYEAQ. CDR3 residues: CASSLYDSVGQETQYF. DNA of the CDR3: TGTGCCAGCAGCTTGTACGACTCCGTGGGTCAAGAGACCCAGTACTTC.

The rearrangement joins TRBV13 to TRBJ1-2; 9 bases fit TRBD1. With 4 bases clipped from V and 5 bases from J, the junction kept 5 bases outside the gene matches. Germline V gene sequence: CDR1 PRHDT, CDR2 FYEKMQ (reference sequence). The CDR3 totals 14 residues. CDR3 sequence reads: CASSSRDRAYGYTF. CDR3 coding DNA: TGTGCCAGCAGCTCCCGGGACAGGGCATATGGCTACACCTTC.

The chain carries TRBV5-6 and TRBJ2-5; 8 positions match TRBD2. CDR1 is SGHDT, CDR2 YYEEEE, per germline. The CDR3 is made up of 12 amino acids. Trimming at V came to 3 bases and at J to 11 bases, leaving 6 bases not matched to a gene. The CDR3 region is CASSSGSGGQYF. The DNA of the CDR3 is TGTGCCAGCAGCTCCGGGAGCGGGGGACAGTACTTC.

The rearrangement joins TRBV5-1 to TRBJ1-6; a weak D match, TRBD1 (5 bases). The germline V and J ends were trimmed by 0 bases and 6 bases, with 10 bases remaining between them. The CDR3 loop spans 15 amino acids. CDR1 and CDR2 from the germline V gene are SGHRS and YFSETQ. The CDR3 here is CASSLAWRGNSPLHF. CDR3 coding DNA: TGCGCCAGCAGCTTGGCCTGGAGGGGTAATTCACCCCTCCACTTT.

The chain links TRBV7-9 to TRBJ1-1; D gene unclear. Germline V lookup: CDR1 SEHNR, CDR2 FQNEAQ (reference sequence). The ends were cut back, 5 bases at V and 1 base at J, with 8 bases in the middle. The CDR3 has 13 residues. Written as DNA, the CDR3 is TGTGCCAGCAGCCTTACACGGAACACTGAAGCTTTCTTT. Its protein is CASSLTRNTEAFF. The full variable domain, its missing parts supplied by reference TRBV7-9 and TRBJ1-1, is DTGVSQNPRHKITKRGQNVTFRCDPISEHNRLYWYRQTLGQGPEFLTYFQNEAQLEKSRLLSDRFSAERPKGSFSTLEIQRTEQGDSAMYLCASSLTRNTEAFFGQGTRLTVV.

V usage is TRBV19 and J usage is TRBJ2-3; TRBD2 agrees at 7 bases. J lost 2 bases, V lost 8 bases, and 7 bases had no gene match. CDR3 length equals 14 residues. Germline-derived CDR1 and CDR2 are LNHDA and SQIVND (reference sequence). The CDR3 is CASRRLADTDTQYF. The CDR3 nucleotides read TGTGCCAGTCGCCGACTAGCTGACACAGATACGCAGTATTTT.

The V call is TRBV30, the J call TRBJ2-3; 9 positions match TRBD2. CDR1 is GTSNPN, CDR2 SVGIG, per germline (reference sequence). V shed 4 bases and J 5 bases; nucleotides not matched to a gene: 25. The CDR3 consists of 20 residues. The CDR3 reads CAWKPTQPPGAGGHRDTQYF. The DNA for the CDR3 is TGTGCCTGGAAACCCACCCAGCCCCCTGGGGCGGGGGGGCATAGAGATACGCAGTATTTT.

V gene TRBV3-1 (or the pseudogene TRBV3-2) combines with J gene TRBJ2-7; TRBD1 matches 8 bases. CDR1 LGHDT and CDR2 YNNKEL come from the germline V gene (reference sequence). CDR3 length equals 14 residues. J gave up 0 bases and V 5 bases, and 3 bases lay outside the gene matches. CDR3 in DNA: TGTGCCAGCAGCGACAGGGGCGACTCCTACGAGCAGTACTTC. This gives the protein CASSDRGDSYEQYF.

The J gene is TRBJ1-1, the V gene TRBV3-1 (or the pseudogene TRBV3-2); tentative D call: TRBD1 (6 bases). Trimming removed 4 bases at V and 1 base at J, with 10 bases between. CDR1 and CDR2 from the germline V gene are LGHDT and YNNKEL (reference sequence). The CDR3 contains 14 residues. In nucleotides, the CDR3 is TGTGCCAGCAGCCCCGGGGGGCCGAACACTGAAGCTTTCTTT. Amino acid sequence: CASSPGGPNTEAFF.

The chain uses TRBV15 and TRBJ1-5, with D possibly being TRBD1 (5 bases). CDR1 and CDR2 from the germline V gene are LNHNV and YYDKDF (reference sequence). This CDR3 has 15 residues. Trimming left V 9 bases short and J 2 bases short, with 17 bases between. In DNA, the CDR3 is TGTGCCACTGCTGATTCGGGACTTCGCAATCAGCCCCAGCATTTT. Protein product: CATADSGLRNQPQHF.

V usage is TRBV4-1 and J usage is TRBJ1-1; tentatively, D is TRBD1 (6 bases). The CDR3 spans 14 residues. With 1 base removed from V and 3 bases from J, the gap between germline ends came to 9 bases. CDR1 and CDR2 (germline): MGHRA, YSYEKL. CDR3 DNA sequence: TGCGCCAGCAGCCAAGCTTCAGGGGACACTGAAGCTTTCTTT. It yields the protein CASSQASGDTEAFF.

V is TRBV19 and J is TRBJ1-5; no reliable D call. CDR1 and CDR2 from the germline V gene are LNHDA and SQIVND (reference sequence). V dropped 7 bases and J dropped 6 bases, with 16 bases sitting between them. This CDR3 comprises 14 residues. The CDR3 loop is CASKEDPVGQPQHF. CDR3 nucleotides: TGTGCCAGTAAAGAGGATCCGGTCGGTCAGCCCCAGCATTTT.

V gene TRBV7-8 combines with J gene TRBJ1-5; D remains ambiguous. V shed 2 bases and J shed 5 bases, with 13 bases lying between them. The CDR3 extends over 15 amino acids. Germline assignment: CDR1 SGHVS and CDR2 FQNEAQ. The CDR3 coding sequence is TGTGCCAGCAGCTTACGAGGGCCCGGTTATCAGCCCCAGCATTTT. Its protein is CASSLRGPGYQPQHF.

The gene calls are TRBV7-8 and TRBJ2-7; TRBD1 matches 7 bases. The germline CDR1 and CDR2 sequences are SGHVS and FQNEAQ. The CDR3 is 15 amino acids. The V gene end was trimmed by 5 bases and the J gene end by 5 bases; junction bases not matched to a gene: 12. This chain's CDR3 is CASSPSGQILHEQYF. In DNA form, the CDR3 reads TGTGCCAGCAGCCCTTCGGGACAGATTCTCCACGAGCAGTACTTC.

This clone was seen just once. The chain employs TRBV29-1 and TRBJ1-2, with 9 bases lining up with TRBD1. The CDR3 consists of 14 residues. V shed 3 bases and J 3 bases; nucleotides not matched to a gene: 5. Germline V gives CDR1 SQVTM, CDR2 ANQGSEA. CDR3 region: CSVDSTGGYYGYTF. In nucleotides, the CDR3 is TGCAGCGTTGATTCGACAGGGGGGTACTATGGCTACACCTTC.

V is TRBV5-4 and J is TRBJ2-1; 7 nucleotides match TRBD1. Germline assignment: CDR1 SGHNT and CDR2 YYREEE (reference sequence). With 4 bases clipped from V and 1 base from J, the junction kept 11 bases outside the gene matches. This CDR3 has 17 amino acids. The DNA of the CDR3 is TGTGCCAGCAGCGGAAACCCGACAGGGATTTCCTACAATGAGCAGTTCTTC. Its protein is CASSGNPTGISYNEQFF. Full variable domain (outside the CDR3, taken from reference TRBV5-4 and TRBJ2-1): ETGVTQSPTHLIKTRGQQVTLRCSSQSGHNTVSWYQQALGQGPQFIFQYYREEENGRGNFPPRFSGLQFPNYSSELNVNALELDDSALYLCASSGNPTGISYNEQFFGPGTRLTVL.

The chain recombines TRBV6-5 with TRBJ1-2, with a weak D call TRBD1 (5 bases). The CDR3 spans 13 residues. The V gene's germline CDR1 is MNHEY and CDR2 SVGAGI. The ends were cut back, 7 bases at V and 5 bases at J, with 14 bases in the middle. The CDR3 sequence is CASTPGDSYGYTF. The DNA for the CDR3 is TGTGCCAGCACCCCCGGAGACAGTTATGGCTACACCTTC.

The chain combines TRBV7-9 with TRBJ2-4; no clear D. CDR1 is SEHNR and CDR2 is FQNEAQ in the germline V gene (reference sequence). There are 12 residues in the CDR3. V lost 1 base and J lost 8, with 6 bases in between. The CDR3 protein is CASSLGSDIQYF. The DNA of the CDR3 is TGTGCCAGCAGCTTAGGTTCGGACATTCAGTACTTC.

This sequence joins TRBV3-1 (or the pseudogene TRBV3-2) and TRBJ1-5; possibly TRBD1 for D (6 bases). Germline V gene data show CDR1 as LGHDT and CDR2 as YNNKEL (reference sequence). V lost 4 bases and J lost 5, with 21 bases in between. CDR3 length: 17 amino acids. For the CDR3, the DNA is TGTGCCAGCAGCCGGGGGGGCGTCGTCGGAGGGGATCAGCCCCAGCATTTT. Its translation is CASSRGGVVGGDQPQHF.

The chain employs TRBV9 and TRBJ2-7; 8 bases are shared with TRBD2. CDR1 and CDR2 (germline): SGDLS, YYNGEE. The ends lost 2 bases at V and 2 bases at J; junction bases unmatched: 6. The CDR3 runs 15 residues. CDR3 protein: CASSVAGGGAYEQYF. In DNA, the CDR3 is TGTGCCAGCAGCGTGGCCGGGGGGGGAGCCTACGAGCAGTACTTC.

This clone has a single count. The rearrangement joins TRBV7-9 to TRBJ2-3; D might be TRBD2 (6 bases). The CDR3 sequence is 15 residues long. Germline-derived CDR1 and CDR2 are SEHNR and FQNEAQ (reference sequence). V lost 0 bases and J 4 bases, leaving 11 bases between the germline ends. CDR3 nucleotides: TGTGCCAGCAGCTTAGCTGGTGGCGGGGCAGATACGCAGTATTTT. This gives the protein CASSLAGGGADTQYF.

The V gene is TRBV27, the J gene TRBJ1-1; weak D call: TRBD1 (5 bases). CDR1 is MNHEY, CDR2 SMNVEV, per germline (reference sequence). Trimming removed 6 bases at V and 0 bases at J, with 8 bases between. This CDR3 has 13 amino acids. The CDR3 bases are TGTGCCAGCAGCCGGGGGATGAACACTGAAGCTTTCTTT. This translates into CASSRGMNTEAFF.